The present T cell receptor beta chain was sequenced within a study of blood T cell repertoires in COVID-19. Study as a whole: Both acute and convalescent COVID-19 samples were obtained from the United States, Italy and Spain. The analysed material was cDNA or gDNA that came from T cells, B-cell-depleted T cells, or PBMCs.

Per the original data handling: Reference gene primer amplification gave nucleated cell count estimates. Repertoires were generated with immunoSEQ multiplex PCR, while TCRdb's copy carries only in-frame clones and drops some. Clonal size and the V and J genes are those of that table, whereas D and trimming came from the DNA. The sample lists about 50,000 clones; 88% were seen once. V shed 2 bases and J 2 bases; nucleotides not matched to a gene: 21. From germline, CDR1 is MGHRA and CDR2 YSYEKL. The CDR3 consists of 21 residues. The material sequenced was peripheral blood. The V call is TRBV4-1, the J call TRBJ2-3; 8 positions match TRBD2. This receptor was obtained from a man in his forties or fifties with active COVID-19. The CDR3 DNA follows: TGCGCCAGCAGCCAACCCCCTTTAGCGGGGCCAACTTCGGGGAACACAGATACGCAGTATTTT. Translating gives CASSQPPLAGPTSGNTDTQYF.